A single sample gave rise to the 32 T cell receptor beta chains below, sequenced in a study of T cell changes during pregnancy in multiple sclerosis. TCRdb's table, derived via immunoSEQ multiplex PCR, lists solely in-frame clones and lacks some. The sample shows approximately 40,000 clones, approximately 90% of them seen only once. Sequences were derived from CD4+ T cells from peripheral blood mononuclear cells, sampled in the first trimester of pregnancy. The receptors were sampled from a female donor with multiple sclerosis, enrolled in a pregnancy study.

This chain uses TRBV29-1 with TRBJ1-4; 8 bases are shared with TRBD1. The V gene's germline CDR1 is SQVTM and CDR2 ANQGSEA. V shed 4 bases, J shed 1 base, and the junction held 5 bases outside the gene matches. The CDR3 contains 15 residues. The CDR3 is CSVVPQGGTNEKLFF. As DNA, the CDR3 is TGCAGCGTTGTTCCACAGGGGGGAACTAATGAAAAACTGTTTTTT.

Remarks on this clone: This specimen includes other DNA sequences encoding the same CDR3. In DNA, the CDR3 is TGCGCCAGCAGCCCGGGACAGGGGACCTACAATGAGCAGTTCTTC. Translating gives CASSPGQGTYNEQFF. The chain uses TRBV5-1 and TRBJ2-1, with 10 positions matching TRBD1. Germline V gives CDR1 SGHRS, CDR2 YFSETQ. V gave up 4 bases and J gave up 2 bases; unmatched junction bases: 3. CDR3 length: 15 residues.

The rearrangement links TRBV5-6 to TRBJ2-6; D gene unclear. Trimming pared 3 bases from V and 9 bases from J, leaving 10 bases between. The germline CDR1 and CDR2 sequences are SGHDT and YYEEEE. This CDR3 has 13 amino acids. The chain's CDR3 is CASSSPLFNVLTF. The CDR3 bases are TGTGCCAGCAGCTCGCCACTCTTCAACGTCCTGACTTTC.

This sequence joins TRBV5-1 and TRBJ1-1; D perhaps matches TRBD1 (5 bases). Germline lookup yields CDR1 SGHRS and CDR2 YFSETQ. The CDR3 has 14 residues. V lost 5 bases, J lost 3 bases, and 14 bases lay in between. The CDR3 bases are TGCGCCAGCAGATATGGGGGGAGGGACACTGAAGCTTTCTTT. Residues: CASRYGGRDTEAFF. Variable domain in full (rest from reference TRBV5-1 and TRBJ1-1): KAGVTQTPRYLIKTRGQQVTLSCSPISGHRSVSWYQQTPGQGLQFLFEYFSETQRNKGNFPGRFSGRQFSNSRSEMNVSTLELGDSALYLCASRYGGRDTEAFFGQGTRLTVV.

CDR3 protein: CASSPLPTAPSSYEQYF. The CDR3 DNA is TGTGCCAGCAGTCCCCTCCCCACAGCACCGAGCTCCTACGAGCAGTACTTC. The V gene is TRBV27, the J gene TRBJ2-7; D is uncertain. Per the germline V gene, CDR1 is MNHEY and CDR2 is SMNVEV (reference sequence). The CDR3 is 17 amino acids. V was clipped by 5 bases and J by 0 bases, with 20 bases between them.

This chain joins TRBV5-4 and TRBJ2-3; TRBD2 agrees at 7 bases. V lost 4 bases, J lost 1 base, and 9 bases stayed unmatched. Per the germline V gene, CDR1 is SGHNT and CDR2 is YYREEE (reference sequence). The CDR3 covers 16 residues. The CDR3 sequence is CASSPPRSGGTDTQYF. The CDR3 DNA reads as TGTGCCAGCAGCCCTCCCCGGAGCGGGGGCACAGATACGCAGTATTTT.

The chain employs TRBV7-9 and TRBJ1-2, with a possible D match to TRBD1 (5 bases). CDR1 and CDR2 (germline): SEHNR, FQNEAQ (reference sequence). This CDR3 is built from 13 residues. Deletions cut 5 bases from V and 4 bases from J, with 11 bases between. As DNA, the CDR3 is TGTGCCAGCAGCCTCGGGACTTTCTATGGCTACACCTTC. Amino acids: CASSLGTFYGYTF. Filled out from reference TRBV7-9 and TRBJ1-2, the complete variable domain reads DTGVSQNPRHKITKRGQNVTFRCDPISEHNRLYWYRQTLGQGPEFLTYFQNEAQLEKSRLLSDRFSAERPKGSFSTLEIQRTEQGDSAMYLCASSLGTFYGYTFGSGTRLTVV.

The J gene is TRBJ1-4, the V gene TRBV28; weak D call: TRBD1 (5 bases). Germline CDR1 reads MDHEN; CDR2 reads SYDVKM. V was pared by 3 bases and J by 7 bases, with 15 bases between. The length of the CDR3 is 15 residues. This CDR3 is CASSFPPQGREKLFF. For the CDR3, the DNA is TGTGCCAGCAGTTTCCCCCCCCAGGGTCGTGAAAAACTGTTTTTT.

This chain joins TRBV7-3 and TRBJ2-5, with 13 bases fitting TRBD2. CDR3 length: 15 residues. The J segment lost 5 bases and the V segment lost 5 bases, leaving 5 bases of the junction unmatched. Germline lookup yields CDR1 SGHTA and CDR2 FQGTGA. The CDR3 region has the DNA TGTGCCAGCAGCCCCGGGACTAGCGGGATGGAGACCCAGTACTTC. Its translation: CASSPGTSGMETQYF.

The chain uses TRBV5-1 and TRBJ2-2, with D perhaps matching TRBD1 (5 bases). The CDR3 is 15 amino acids. Trimming took 2 bases from V and 2 from J, leaving 10 bases between them. The V gene's germline CDR1 is SGHRS and CDR2 YFSETQ. This CDR3 reads CASSFRQGNTGELFF. Written as DNA, the CDR3 is TGCGCCAGCAGCTTCAGGCAGGGCAACACCGGGGAGCTGTTTTTT.

The rearrangement joins TRBV27 to TRBJ2-5, with 7 bases identical to TRBD1. The CDR3 sequence is 18 residues long. V shed 4 bases and J 5 bases; nucleotides not matched to a gene: 19. Germline lookup yields CDR1 MNHEY and CDR2 SMNVEV (reference sequence). The CDR3 region is CASSSNPFLQGPKETQYF. CDR3 bases: TGTGCCAGCAGTTCGAACCCCTTCTTACAGGGGCCAAAGGAGACCCAGTACTTC.

This clone turned up a few times. This chain links TRBV6-4 with TRBJ1-1, with D perhaps matching TRBD1 (5 bases). The germline V and J ends were trimmed by 0 bases and 5 bases, with 7 bases remaining between them. This CDR3 is 13 amino acids long. Germline V gives CDR1 MRHNA, CDR2 SNTAGT. In nucleotides, the CDR3 is TGTGCCAGCAGTGACTCAGCAGGGACTGAAGCTTTCTTT. This translates into CASSDSAGTEAFF.

The rearrangement uses TRBV7-3 and TRBJ1-1; possible D gene TRBD1, 6 bases. V lost 5 bases and J 9 bases, leaving 16 bases between the germline ends. The CDR3 length is 13 residues. Looked up from germline, CDR1 is SGHTA and CDR2 is FQGTGA. Here the CDR3 reads CASSREGGNQAFF. DNA of the CDR3: TGTGCCAGCAGCCGCGAGGGGGGGAATCAAGCTTTCTTT.

The genes are TRBV4-2 and TRBJ2-7; possibly TRBD1 for D (5 bases). Germline values: CDR1 LGHNA, CDR2 YNFKEQ. CDR3 length: 13 residues. V lost 0 bases, J lost 7 bases, and 10 bases lay in between. The CDR3 spells CASSQEGLKEQYF. Here the CDR3 DNA reads TGTGCCAGCAGCCAAGAGGGGCTTAAGGAGCAGTACTTC.

The rearrangement joins TRBV6-1 to TRBJ2-7, with D unresolved. Germline V lookup: CDR1 MNHNS, CDR2 SASEGT. The CDR3 is 10 amino acids. V was cut by 0 bases and J by 13 bases, with 7 bases left in between. The CDR3 coding sequence is TGTGCCAGCAGTGAAGCAACCTATTACTTC. Amino acid sequence: CASSEATYYF.

The V call is TRBV10-2, the J call TRBJ2-7, with 9 nucleotides matching TRBD1. V gave up 6 bases and J gave up 2 bases; unmatched junction bases: 20. From germline, CDR1 is WSHSY and CDR2 SAAADI. The CDR3 spans 19 residues. The CDR3 protein is CASSDSGTGRLVSPYEQYF. In DNA form, the CDR3 reads TGCGCCAGCAGCGACTCCGGGACAGGGCGGCTAGTAAGTCCCTACGAGCAGTACTTC.

V is TRBV30 and J is TRBJ2-1; D is unclear. The CDR3 is made up of 15 amino acids. Trimming left V 2 bases short and J 0 bases short, with 11 bases between. Per the germline V gene, CDR1 is GTSNPN and CDR2 is SVGIG (reference sequence). The CDR3 protein is CAWSRGSSSYNEQFF. As DNA, the CDR3 is TGTGCCTGGAGTCGAGGCTCCAGCTCCTACAATGAGCAGTTCTTC.

CDR3 nucleotide sequence: TGCGCCAGCAGCCAAGGAGGACAGGGGGTGGGAGCTTTCTTT. Amino acid sequence: CASSQGGQGVGAFF. V usage is TRBV4-1 and J usage is TRBJ1-1; 10 bases are a match to TRBD1. CDR1 MGHRA and CDR2 YSYEKL come from the germline V gene. CDR3 size: 14 residues. V lost 1 base and J lost 10; bases outside the gene matches: 6.

The chain links TRBV6-1 to TRBJ2-1; TRBD1 aligns across 7 bases. The CDR3 has 15 residues. The V gene's germline CDR1 is MNHNS and CDR2 SASEGT. V lost 8 bases, J lost 1 base, and 8 bases stayed unmatched. The CDR3 region is CASLKGAGSYNEQFF. CDR3 nucleotides: TGTGCCAGCCTGAAGGGGGCAGGATCCTACAATGAGCAGTTCTTC.

V usage is TRBV9 and J usage is TRBJ2-1, with D maybe TRBD2 (7 bases). Between the trimmed V and J ends, which lost 0 bases and 2 bases, there was a span of 12 bases. CDR1 is SGDLS and CDR2 is YYNGEE in the germline V gene. CDR3 length equals 16 residues. The CDR3 reads CASSVETGGPYNEQFF. CDR3 nucleotide sequence: TGTGCCAGCAGCGTAGAGACGGGGGGCCCCTACAATGAGCAGTTCTTC.

The chain couples TRBV15 to TRBJ1-5; the D gene is possibly TRBD1 (5 bases). The CDR3 sequence is 13 residues long. Trimming took 5 bases from V and 5 from J, leaving 10 bases between them. Germline CDR1 reads LNHNV; CDR2 reads YYDKDF (reference sequence). DNA for the CDR3: TGTGCCACCAGCCCAGGGTCCTATCAGCCCCAGCATTTT. It encodes CATSPGSYQPQHF.

The chain uses TRBV30 and TRBJ1-5, with 7 bases identical to TRBD1. The ends lost 0 bases at V and 7 bases at J; junction bases unmatched: 6. Germline lookup yields CDR1 GTSNPN and CDR2 SVGIG (reference sequence). The CDR3 loop spans 14 amino acids. As DNA, the CDR3 is TGTGCCTGGAGTGTACAGGGGCCAAGACAGCCCCAGCATTTT. As protein: CAWSVQGPRQPQHF.

V gene TRBV5-1 combines with J gene TRBJ1-1; D gene ambiguous. V was clipped by 0 bases and J by 0 bases, with 3 bases between them. Germline V gene data show CDR1 as SGHRS and CDR2 as YFSETQ. This CDR3 contains 13 residues. The DNA of the CDR3 is TGCGCCAGCAGCTTGGGCGTGAACACTGAAGCTTTCTTT. The encoded protein is CASSLGVNTEAFF.

This clone was counted a few times. This chain uses TRBV2 with TRBJ1-1; D gene unclear. Per germline, CDR1 SNHLY and CDR2 FYNNEI. Trimming cost V 6 bases and J 8 bases, with 13 bases left between them. The CDR3 has 12 amino acids. CDR3 loop: CASRAEVVEAFF. Here the CDR3 DNA reads TGTGCCAGCAGAGCTGAGGTGGTAGAAGCTTTCTTT.

V is TRBV28 and J is TRBJ2-7; D is possibly TRBD2 (6 bases). The length of the CDR3 is 13 residues. V lost 4 bases and J lost 5, with 12 bases in between. Germline lookup yields CDR1 MDHEN and CDR2 SYDVKM. The CDR3 coding sequence is TGTGCCAGCAGTTGGGGGACTGAGAACGAGCAGTACTTC. This gives the protein CASSWGTENEQYF.

The V call is TRBV11-2, the J call TRBJ2-3, with D hard to call. V lost 1 base to trimming and J lost 2 bases, with 13 bases between them. From germline, CDR1 is SGHAT and CDR2 FQNNGV. This CDR3 spans 16 amino acids. For the CDR3, the DNA is TGTGCCAGCAGCTTAGGAACCCACCTACCCACAGATACGCAGTATTTT. Residues: CASSLGTHLPTDTQYF.

A note on this clone: The junction differs from germline at one of its ends, possibly a read error. For the CDR3, the DNA is TGTGCCAGCAGCTTGACAGGGGGCAACCAGCCCCAGCATTTT. It translates to CASSLTGGNQPQHF. The rearrangement uses TRBV13 and TRBJ1-5, with TRBD1 matching 10 bases. Germline loops: CDR1 PRHDT, CDR2 FYEKMQ (reference sequence). The CDR3 consists of 14 residues.

The chain uses TRBV19 and TRBJ2-3; 11 bases line up with TRBD2. Germline CDR1 reads LNHDA; CDR2 reads SQIVND (reference sequence). Unmatched junction bases numbered 5, after V lost 9 bases and J lost 3 bases. The CDR3 contains 14 residues. The CDR3 DNA reads TGTGCCAGCCAGGGACTAGCGGAGACAGATACGCAGTATTTT. Protein: CASQGLAETDTQYF.

The gene calls are TRBV5-1 and TRBJ2-3; 11 bases are shared with TRBD2. Germline values: CDR1 SGHRS, CDR2 YFSETQ. V dropped 4 bases and J dropped 3; count of bases not matched to a gene: 7. The CDR3 length is 16 residues. CDR3 sequence (DNA): TGCGCCAGCAGCGCAACTAGCGGGGGCCGGACAGATACGCAGTATTTT. Amino acids: CASSATSGGRTDTQYF.

This clone was recorded only once. This chain uses TRBV19 with TRBJ1-2; 9 positions match TRBD1. The CDR3 consists of 15 residues. Per germline, CDR1 LNHDA and CDR2 SQIVND (reference sequence). The J segment lost 4 bases and the V segment lost 10 bases, leaving 13 bases of the junction unmatched. The CDR3 loop is CAIGKQGAPAYGYTF. CDR3 coding DNA: TGTGCCATTGGAAAACAGGGGGCGCCCGCCTATGGCTACACCTTC.

V gene TRBV2 combines with J gene TRBJ1-1; 7 nucleotides line up with TRBD1. The germline V gene encodes CDR1 SNHLY and CDR2 FYNNEI. CDR3 length: 14 amino acids. V lost 1 base, J lost 11 bases, and 10 bases stayed unmatched. The CDR3 sequence: CASSEGQGVVSAFF. The CDR3 DNA follows: TGTGCCAGCAGTGAAGGGCAGGGGGTGGTTAGCGCTTTCTTT.

Comment on this clone: At the DNA level, this CDR3 is encoded by other sequences in the same sample as well. The chain carries TRBV18 and TRBJ2-2; TRBD1 is a possible D gene (6 bases). Trimming shortened V by 3 bases and J by 1 base, and 9 bases separated the two germline ends. Per germline, CDR1 KGHSH and CDR2 LQKENI. The CDR3 extends over 15 amino acids. The CDR3 is CASSPVQGNTGELFF. CDR3 sequence (DNA): TGTGCCAGCTCACCCGTACAGGGGAACACCGGGGAGCTGTTTTTT.